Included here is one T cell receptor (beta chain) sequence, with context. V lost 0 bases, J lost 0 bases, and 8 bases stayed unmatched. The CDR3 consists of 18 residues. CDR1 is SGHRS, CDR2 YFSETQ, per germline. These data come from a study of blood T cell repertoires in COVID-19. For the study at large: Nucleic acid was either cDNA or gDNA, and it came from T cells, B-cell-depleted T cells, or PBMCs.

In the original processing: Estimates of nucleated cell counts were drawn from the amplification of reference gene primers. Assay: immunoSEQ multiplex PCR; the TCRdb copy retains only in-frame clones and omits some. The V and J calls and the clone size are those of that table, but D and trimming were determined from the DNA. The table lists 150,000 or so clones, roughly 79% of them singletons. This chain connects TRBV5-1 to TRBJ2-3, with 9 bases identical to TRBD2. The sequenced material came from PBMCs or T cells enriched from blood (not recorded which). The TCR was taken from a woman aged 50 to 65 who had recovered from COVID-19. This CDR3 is CASSLGLSGGTSTDTQYF. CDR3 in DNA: TGCGCCAGCAGCTTGGGCTTGAGCGGGGGGACTAGCACAGATACGCAGTATTTT.